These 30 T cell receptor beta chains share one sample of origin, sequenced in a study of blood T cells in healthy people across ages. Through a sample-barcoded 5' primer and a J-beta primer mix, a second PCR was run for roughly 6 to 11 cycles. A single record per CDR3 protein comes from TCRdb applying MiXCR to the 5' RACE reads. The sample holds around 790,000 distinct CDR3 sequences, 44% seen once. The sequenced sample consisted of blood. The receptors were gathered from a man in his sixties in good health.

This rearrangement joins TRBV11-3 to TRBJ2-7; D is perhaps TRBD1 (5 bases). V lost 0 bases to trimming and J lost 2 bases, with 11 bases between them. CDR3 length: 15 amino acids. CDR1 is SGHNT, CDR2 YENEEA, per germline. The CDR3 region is CASSLDRDRAYEQYF. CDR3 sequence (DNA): TGTGCCAGCAGCTTAGATCGTGACAGAGCCTACGAGCAGTACTTC.

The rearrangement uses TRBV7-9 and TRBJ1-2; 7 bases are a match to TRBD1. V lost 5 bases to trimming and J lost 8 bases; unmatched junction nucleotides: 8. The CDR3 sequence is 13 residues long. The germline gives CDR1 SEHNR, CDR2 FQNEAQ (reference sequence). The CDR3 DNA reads TGTGCCAGCAGCACGGCGACAGGGTCCGGCTACACCTTC. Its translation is CASSTATGSGYTF.

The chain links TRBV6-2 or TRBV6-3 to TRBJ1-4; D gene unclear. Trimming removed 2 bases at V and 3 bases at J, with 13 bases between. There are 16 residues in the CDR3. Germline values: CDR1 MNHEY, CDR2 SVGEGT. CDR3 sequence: CASSYTRHLSNEKLFF. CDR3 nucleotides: TGTGCCAGCAGTTACACGCGACACCTGTCTAATGAAAAACTGTTTTTT.

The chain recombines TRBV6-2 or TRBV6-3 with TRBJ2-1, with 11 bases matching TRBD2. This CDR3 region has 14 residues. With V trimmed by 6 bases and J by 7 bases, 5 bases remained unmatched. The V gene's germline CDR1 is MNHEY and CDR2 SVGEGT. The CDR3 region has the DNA TGTGCCAGCAGATTTAGCGGGGGGGTGAATGAGCAGTTCTTC. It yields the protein CASRFSGGVNEQFF.

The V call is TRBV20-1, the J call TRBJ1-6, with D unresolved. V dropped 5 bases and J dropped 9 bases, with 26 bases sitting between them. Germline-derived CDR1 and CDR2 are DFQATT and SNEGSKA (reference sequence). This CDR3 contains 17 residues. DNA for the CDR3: TGCAGTGCTTCCCGGCAAGGGTCATCCTTAGGTAGTTCACCCCTCCACTTT. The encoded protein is CSASRQGSSLGSSPLHF.

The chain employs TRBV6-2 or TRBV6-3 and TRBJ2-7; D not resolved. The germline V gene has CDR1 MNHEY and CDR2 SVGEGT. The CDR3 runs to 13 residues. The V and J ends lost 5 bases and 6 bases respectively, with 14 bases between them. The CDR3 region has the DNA TGTGCCAGCAGTGAACCCCTCCCAGCCGAGCAGTACTTC. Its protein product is CASSEPLPAEQYF.

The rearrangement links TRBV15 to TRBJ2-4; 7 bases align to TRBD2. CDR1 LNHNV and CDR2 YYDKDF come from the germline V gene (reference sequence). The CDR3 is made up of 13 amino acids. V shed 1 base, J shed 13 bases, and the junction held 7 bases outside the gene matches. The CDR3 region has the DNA TGTGCCACCAGCAGAGTAAAGGGAGGGGAGCAGTACTTC. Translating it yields CATSRVKGGEQYF.

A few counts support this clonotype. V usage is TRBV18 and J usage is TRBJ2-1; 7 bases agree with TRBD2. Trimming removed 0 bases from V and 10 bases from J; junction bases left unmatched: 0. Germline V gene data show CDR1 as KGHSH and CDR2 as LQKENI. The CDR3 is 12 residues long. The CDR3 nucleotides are TGTGCCAGCTCACCACCAGCGGGAGAGCAGTTCTTC. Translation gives CASSPPAGEQFF.

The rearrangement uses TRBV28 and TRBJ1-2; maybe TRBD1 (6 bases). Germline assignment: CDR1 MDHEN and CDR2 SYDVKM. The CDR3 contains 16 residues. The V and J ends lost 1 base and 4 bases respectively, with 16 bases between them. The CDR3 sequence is CASSLSPGAQGYGYTF. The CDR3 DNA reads TGTGCCAGCAGTTTATCACCAGGGGCCCAGGGCTATGGCTACACCTTC.

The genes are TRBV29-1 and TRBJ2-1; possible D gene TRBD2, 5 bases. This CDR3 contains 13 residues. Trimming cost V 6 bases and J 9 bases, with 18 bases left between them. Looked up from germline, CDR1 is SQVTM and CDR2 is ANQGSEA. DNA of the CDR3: TGCAGCGTCAACCGGGATCCGGCGGGTGAGCAGTTCTTC. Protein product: CSVNRDPAGEQFF.

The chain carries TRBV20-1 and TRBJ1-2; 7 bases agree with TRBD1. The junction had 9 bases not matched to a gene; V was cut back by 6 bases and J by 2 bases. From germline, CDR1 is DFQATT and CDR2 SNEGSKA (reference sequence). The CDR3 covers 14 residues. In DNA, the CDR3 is TGCAGTGCCCAGGGGGGAGGCCCAAACTATGGCTACACCTTC. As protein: CSAQGGGPNYGYTF.

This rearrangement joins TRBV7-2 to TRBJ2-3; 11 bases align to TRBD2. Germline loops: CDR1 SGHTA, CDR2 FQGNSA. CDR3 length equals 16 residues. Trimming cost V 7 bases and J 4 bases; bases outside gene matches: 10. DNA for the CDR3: TGTGCCAGCAACTCTCCGACTAGCGGGGCCCCAGATACGCAGTATTTT. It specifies CASNSPTSGAPDTQYF.

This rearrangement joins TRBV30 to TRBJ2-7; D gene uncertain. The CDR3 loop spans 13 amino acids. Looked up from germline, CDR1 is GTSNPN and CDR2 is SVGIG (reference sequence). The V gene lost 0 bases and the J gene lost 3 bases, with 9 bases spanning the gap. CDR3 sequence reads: CAWSVPPYYEQYF. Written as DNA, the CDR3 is TGTGCCTGGAGTGTACCTCCCTACTACGAGCAGTACTTC.

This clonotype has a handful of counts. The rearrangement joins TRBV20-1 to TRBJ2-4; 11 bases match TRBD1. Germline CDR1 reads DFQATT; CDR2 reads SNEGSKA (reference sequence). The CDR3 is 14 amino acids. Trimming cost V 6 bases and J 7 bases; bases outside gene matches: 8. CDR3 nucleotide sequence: TGCAGTGCCAACCCCGGGACAGGGGGGAACATTCAGTACTTC. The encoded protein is CSANPGTGGNIQYF.

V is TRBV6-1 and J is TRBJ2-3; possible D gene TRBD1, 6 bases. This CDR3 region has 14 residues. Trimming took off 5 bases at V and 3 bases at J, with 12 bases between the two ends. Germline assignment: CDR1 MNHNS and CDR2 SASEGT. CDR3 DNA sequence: TGTGCCAGCAGTTTACAGGGAAATACAGATACGCAGTATTTT. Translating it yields CASSLQGNTDTQYF.

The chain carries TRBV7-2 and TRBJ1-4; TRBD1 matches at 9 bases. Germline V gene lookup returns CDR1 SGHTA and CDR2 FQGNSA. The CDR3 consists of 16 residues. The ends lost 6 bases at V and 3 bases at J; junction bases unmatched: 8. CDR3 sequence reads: CASRSTGGAANEKLFF. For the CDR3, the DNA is TGTGCCAGCAGATCTACAGGGGGCGCAGCTAATGAAAAACTGTTTTTT.

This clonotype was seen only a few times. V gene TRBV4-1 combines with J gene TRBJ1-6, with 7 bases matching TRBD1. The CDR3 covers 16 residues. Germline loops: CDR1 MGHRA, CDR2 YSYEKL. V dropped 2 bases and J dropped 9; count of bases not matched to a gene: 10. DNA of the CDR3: TGCGCCAGCAGCCAAACGGACAGGTATATTCCTTCACCCCTCCACTTT. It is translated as CASSQTDRYIPSPLHF.

The CDR3 reads CASSQGPGEETQYF. CDR3 nucleotides: TGTGCCAGCAGCCAGGGACCGGGGGAAGAGACCCAGTACTTC. The chain is built from TRBV3-1 and TRBJ2-5; D may be TRBD2 (6 bases). The germline gives CDR1 LGHDT, CDR2 YNNKEL (reference sequence). The CDR3 is 14 residues long. V was trimmed by 3 bases and J by 3 bases, leaving 11 bases between them.

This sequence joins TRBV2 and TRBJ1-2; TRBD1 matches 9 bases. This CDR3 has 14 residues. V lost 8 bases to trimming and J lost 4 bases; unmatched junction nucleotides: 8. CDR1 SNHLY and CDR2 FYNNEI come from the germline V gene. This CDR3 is CASRLQGAGYGYTF. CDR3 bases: TGTGCCAGCCGATTACAGGGGGCCGGCTATGGCTACACCTTC.

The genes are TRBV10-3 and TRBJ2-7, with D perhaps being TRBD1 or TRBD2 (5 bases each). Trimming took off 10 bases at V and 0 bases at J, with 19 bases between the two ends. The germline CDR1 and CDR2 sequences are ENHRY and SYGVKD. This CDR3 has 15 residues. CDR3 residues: CATMTRDGSSYEQYF. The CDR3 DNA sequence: TGTGCCACCATGACCCGGGACGGTTCCTCCTACGAGCAGTACTTC.

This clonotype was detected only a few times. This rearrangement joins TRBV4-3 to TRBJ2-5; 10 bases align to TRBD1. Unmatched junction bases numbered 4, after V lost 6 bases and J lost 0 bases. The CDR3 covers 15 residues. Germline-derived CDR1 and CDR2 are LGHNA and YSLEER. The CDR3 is CASRPGTGDQETQYF. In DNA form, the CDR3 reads TGCGCCAGCAGACCTGGGACAGGGGACCAAGAGACCCAGTACTTC.

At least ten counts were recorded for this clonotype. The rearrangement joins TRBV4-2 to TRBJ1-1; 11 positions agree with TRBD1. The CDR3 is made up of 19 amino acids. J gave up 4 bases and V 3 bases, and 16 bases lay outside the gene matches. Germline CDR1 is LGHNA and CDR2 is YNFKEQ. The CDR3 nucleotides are TGTGCCAGCAGCCAGGGGTATAGGACAGGGGGCGCGGAATCCACTGAAGCTTTCTTT. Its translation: CASSQGYRTGGAESTEAFF.

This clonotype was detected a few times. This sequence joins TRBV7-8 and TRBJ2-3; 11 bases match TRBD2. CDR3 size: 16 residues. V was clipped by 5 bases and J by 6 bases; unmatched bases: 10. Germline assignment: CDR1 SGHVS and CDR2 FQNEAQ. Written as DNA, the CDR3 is TGTGCCAGCAGCCCCCGAGAACTAGCGGGGGTTGATACGCAGTATTTT. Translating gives CASSPRELAGVDTQYF.

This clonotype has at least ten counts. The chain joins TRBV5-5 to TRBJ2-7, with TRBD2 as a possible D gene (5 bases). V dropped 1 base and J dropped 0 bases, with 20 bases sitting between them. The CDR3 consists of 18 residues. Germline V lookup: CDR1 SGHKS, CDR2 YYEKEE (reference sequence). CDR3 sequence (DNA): TGTGCCAGCAGCTTGAGGAGCGGACCGATTAAGAGCTCCTACGAGCAGTACTTC. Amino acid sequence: CASSLRSGPIKSSYEQYF.

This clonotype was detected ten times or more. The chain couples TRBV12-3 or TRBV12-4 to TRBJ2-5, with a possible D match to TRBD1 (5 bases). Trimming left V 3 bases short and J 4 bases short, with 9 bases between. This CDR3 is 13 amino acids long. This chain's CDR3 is CASSFVQGETQYF. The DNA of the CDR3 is TGTGCCAGCAGTTTTGTCCAGGGAGAGACCCAGTACTTC.

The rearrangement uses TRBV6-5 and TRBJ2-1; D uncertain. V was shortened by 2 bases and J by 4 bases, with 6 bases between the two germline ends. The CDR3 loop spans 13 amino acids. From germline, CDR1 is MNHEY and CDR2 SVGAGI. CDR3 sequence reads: CASSYPGYNEQFF. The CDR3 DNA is TGTGCCAGCAGTTACCCCGGATACAATGAGCAGTTCTTC.

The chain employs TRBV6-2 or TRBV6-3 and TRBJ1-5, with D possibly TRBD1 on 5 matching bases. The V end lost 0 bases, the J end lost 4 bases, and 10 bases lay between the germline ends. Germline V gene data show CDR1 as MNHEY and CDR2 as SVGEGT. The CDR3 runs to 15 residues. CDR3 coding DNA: TGTGCCAGCAGTTACTCCGTGACAGTAAATCAGCCCCAGCATTTT. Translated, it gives CASSYSVTVNQPQHF.

The CDR3 sequence: CAWSGTGNQPQHF. The CDR3 DNA is TGTGCCTGGAGTGGGACAGGCAATCAGCCCCAGCATTTT. The chain links TRBV30 to TRBJ1-5; TRBD1 is a possible D gene (6 bases). The germline gives CDR1 GTSNPN, CDR2 SVGIG (reference sequence). The CDR3 covers 13 residues. V lost 1 base and J 2 bases, leaving 6 bases between the germline ends.

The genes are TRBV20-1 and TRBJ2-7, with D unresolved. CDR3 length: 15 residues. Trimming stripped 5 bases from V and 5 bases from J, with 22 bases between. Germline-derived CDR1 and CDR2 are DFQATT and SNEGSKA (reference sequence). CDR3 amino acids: CSAPLGIKKSDEQYF. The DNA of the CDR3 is TGCAGTGCTCCCTTGGGCATTAAAAAGTCCGACGAGCAGTACTTC.

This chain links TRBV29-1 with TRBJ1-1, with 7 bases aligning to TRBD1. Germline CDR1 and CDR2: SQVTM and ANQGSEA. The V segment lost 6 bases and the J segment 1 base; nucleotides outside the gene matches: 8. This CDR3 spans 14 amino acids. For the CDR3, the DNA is TGCAGCGTCGTAAACAGGGGAGAGAACACTGAAGCTTTCTTT. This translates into CSVVNRGENTEAFF. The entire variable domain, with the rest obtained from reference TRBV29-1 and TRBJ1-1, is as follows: SAVISQKPSRDICQRGTSLTIQCQVDSQVTMMFWYRQQPGQSLTLIATANQGSEATYESGFVIDKFPISRPNLTFSTLTVSNMSPEDSSIYLCSVVNRGENTEAFFGQGTRLTVV.